These T cell receptor beta chains were read from a single sample in a study of sequential checkpoint blockade in melanoma. Here immunoSEQ multiplex PCR was the method, and the copy in TCRdb shows in-frame clones only, minus some. The sample lists 30,000 to 45,000 clones; 70% to 90% were seen once. The specimen was CD8+ T cells sorted from blood (inferred from file names), collected from a patient given nivolumab and ipilimumab in sequence. Receptors originate from a human donor with melanoma. Both conserved end residues are part of each CDR3. A D gene is named only where the DNA matches it firmly. Some rows have no size entry. The others give once, few or many, or a class for an expanded clone.

TRBD2	TRBJ2-5	TRBV6-6	NA	TGTGCCAGCACCATAGCGGGAGGGGTAGAGACCCAGTACTTC	CASTIAGGVETQYF
NA	TRBJ2-3	TRBV5-1	NA	TGCGCCAGCAGCCTAATCACAGATACGCAGTATTTT	CASSLITDTQYF
NA	TRBJ2-2	TRBV29-1	NA	TGCAGCGTTGAAAGTCGACAGGCTCGGACCGGGGAGCTGTTTTTT	CSVESRQARTGELFF
NA	TRBJ2-1	TRBV7-3	NA	TGTGCCAGCAGCTTACAGAACAATGAGCAGTTCTTC	CASSLQNNEQFF
NA	TRBJ1-4	TRBV29-1	NA	TGCAGCGTTGGACACAGGGCGGCAACTAATGAAAAACTGTTTTTT	CSVGHRAATNEKLFF
NA	TRBJ2-2	TRBV6-5	NA	TGTGCCAGCAATAAAATTTCCGGCACCGGGGAGCTGTTTTTT	CASNKISGTGELFF
NA	TRBJ1-1	TRBV7-9	NA	TGTGCCAGCGGCCTCGTCCAGGACACTGAAGCTTTCTTT	CASGLVQDTEAFF
TRBD1	TRBJ2-7	TRBV5-1	NA	TGCGCCAGCAGCTCAGAAGGGACAGGGTCTTACGAGCAGTACTTC	CASSSEGTGSYEQYF
TRBD2	TRBJ2-7	TRBV4-2	NA	TGTGCCAGCAGCCAAGAAGGCCAGCGGGGGTTCTACGAGCAGTACTTC	CASSQEGQRGFYEQYF
NA	TRBJ2-1	TRBV9	NA	TGTGCCAGCAGCGTAGGACTTCCAAGCTCCTACAATGAGCAGTTCTTC	CASSVGLPSSYNEQFF
NA	TRBJ1-2	TRBV27	NA	TGTGCCAGCAGCCAAAGACAGTTGGGCTATGGCTACACCTTC	CASSQRQLGYGYTF
NA	TRBJ2-1	TRBV10-3	NA	TGTGCCATCAGTGAGAGGGGCAATGAGCAGTTCTTC	CAISERGNEQFF
NA	TRBJ2-1	TRBV19	few	TGTGCCAGTAGTATCGGTCCTTACAGTTATGAGCAGTTCTTC	CASSIGPYSYEQFF
NA	TRBJ2-1	TRBV9	NA	TGTGCCAGCAGCCTCGACAGGACAGAAACTTACAATGAGCAGTTCTTC	CASSLDRTETYNEQFF
NA	TRBJ2-5	TRBV4-1	once	TGCGCCAGCAGCCACAGACAGTACCTCCAAGAGACCCAGTACTTC	CASSHRQYLQETQYF
NA	TRBJ2-5	TRBV12-5	NA	TGTGCTAGTGGCTCCTGGACAGAACAAGAGACCCAGTACTTC	CASGSWTEQETQYF
TRBD1	TRBJ2-2	TRBV19	NA	TGTGCCAGTAGTATAGCGGGACAGGGGTTCACCGGGGAGCTGTTTTTT	CASSIAGQGFTGELFF
TRBD2	TRBJ2-3	TRBV10-3	once	TGTGCCATCAGCACCGGGAGGGCCACAGATACGCAGTATTTT	CAISTGRATDTQYF
TRBD1	TRBJ2-5	TRBV5-1	few	TGCGCCAGCAGCTTAAGAAGGACAGGGGGCGGGTTGGAGACCCAGTACTTC	CASSLRRTGGGLETQYF
NA	TRBJ1-1	TRBV7-9	NA	TGTGCCAGCAGCTCTCGAGGCACTGAAGCTTTCTTT	CASSSRGTEAFF
NA	TRBJ1-1	TRBV4-1	NA	TGCGCCAGCAGCCAACGGAACACTGAAGCTTTCTTT	CASSQRNTEAFF
TRBD1	TRBJ2-1	TRBV4-3	few	TGCGCCAGCAGCCAAGTTACAGGGGGCAAGTATGAGCAGTTCTTC	CASSQVTGGKYEQFF
TRBD1	TRBJ2-3	TRBV27	NA	TGTGCCAGCAGCCGCCGGGACAGGGAGTATTTT	CASSRRDREYF
TRBD1	TRBJ1-5	TRBV19	NA	TGTGCCAGTAGTGAACCCGACAGGGGGCAGAATCAGCCCCAGCATTTT	CASSEPDRGQNQPQHF
NA	TRBJ1-1	TRBV5-1	NA	TGCGCCAGCAGCTTCTCAGGGGTGAACACTGAAGCTTTCTTT	CASSFSGVNTEAFF
NA	TRBJ2-3	TRBV7-9	NA	TGTGCCAGCAGTCACTGGACTGAAGATACGCAGTATTTT	CASSHWTEDTQYF
NA	TRBJ2-7	TRBV9	once	TGTGCCAGCAGCGTAGATTCATCCTACGAGCAGTACTTC	CASSVDSSYEQYF